This T cell receptor (beta chain) was sequenced during a study of OX40 agonist ivuxolimab in advanced cancers. Study-level results: On average, CD8+ T cells had more expanded clones than CD4+. Among the lowest levels of clonal expansion were found in partial responders at 0.1-3.0 mg/kg.

Comments on this clone: Its antigen is unidentified.

Only in-frame clones appear in the TCRdb table, and some are missing; sequencing was by immunoSEQ multiplex PCR. The sample yields about 140,000 clones, about nine tenths seen once. The J segment lost 5 bases and the V segment lost 3 bases, leaving 4 bases of the junction unmatched. CDR3 length: 15 amino acids. CDR1 is SGHTA and CDR2 is FQGNSA in the germline V gene. Exclusion applied to patients with autoimmune disease history or systemic immunosuppression. This clonotype was obtained from an adult with an advanced solid tumor such as melanoma, head and neck, liver or kidney cancer. The source was CD4+ or CD8+ T cells sorted from blood, collected in a trial of the OX40 agonist ivuxolimab. V and J are TRBV7-2 and TRBJ2-5; TRBD2 matches at 12 bases. In DNA, the CDR3 is TGTGCCAGCAGCTTCGAGACTAGCGGGAGTGAGACCCAGTACTTC. It yields the protein CASSFETSGSETQYF.